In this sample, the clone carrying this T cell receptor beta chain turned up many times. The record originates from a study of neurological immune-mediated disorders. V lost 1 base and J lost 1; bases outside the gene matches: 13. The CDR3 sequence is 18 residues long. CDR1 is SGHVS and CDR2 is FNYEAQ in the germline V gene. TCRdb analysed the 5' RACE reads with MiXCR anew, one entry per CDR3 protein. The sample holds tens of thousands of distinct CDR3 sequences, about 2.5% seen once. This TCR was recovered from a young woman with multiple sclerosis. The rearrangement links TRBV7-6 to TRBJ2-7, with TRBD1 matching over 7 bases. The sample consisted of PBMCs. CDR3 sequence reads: CASSLVRGAQGSSYEQYF. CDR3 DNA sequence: TGTGCCAGCAGCTTAGTAAGAGGGGCACAGGGGTCGTCCTACGAGCAGTACTTC.